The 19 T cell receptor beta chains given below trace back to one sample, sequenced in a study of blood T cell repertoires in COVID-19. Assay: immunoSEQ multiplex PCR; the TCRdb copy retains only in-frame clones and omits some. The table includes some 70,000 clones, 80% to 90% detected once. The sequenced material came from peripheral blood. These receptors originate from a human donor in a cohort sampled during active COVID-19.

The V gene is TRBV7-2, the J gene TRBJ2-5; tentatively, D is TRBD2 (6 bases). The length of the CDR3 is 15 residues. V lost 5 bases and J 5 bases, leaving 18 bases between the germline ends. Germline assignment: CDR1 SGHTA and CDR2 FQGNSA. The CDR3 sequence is CASSPSSNGGETQYF. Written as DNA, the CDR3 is TGTGCCAGCAGCCCTTCCTCGAATGGGGGGGAGACCCAGTACTTC.

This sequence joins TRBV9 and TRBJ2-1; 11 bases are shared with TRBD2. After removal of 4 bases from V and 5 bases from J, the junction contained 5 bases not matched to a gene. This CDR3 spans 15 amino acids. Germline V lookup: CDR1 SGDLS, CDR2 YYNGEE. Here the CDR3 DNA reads TGTGCCAGCAGCTCCCGACTAGCGGGAAACAATGAGCAGTTCTTC. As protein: CASSSRLAGNNEQFF. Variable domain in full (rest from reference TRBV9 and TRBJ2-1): DSGVTQTPKHLITATGQRVTLRCSPRSGDLSVYWYQQSLDQGLQFLIQYYNGEERAKGNILERFSAQQFPDLHSELNLSSLELGDSALYFCASSSRLAGNNEQFFGPGTRLTVL.

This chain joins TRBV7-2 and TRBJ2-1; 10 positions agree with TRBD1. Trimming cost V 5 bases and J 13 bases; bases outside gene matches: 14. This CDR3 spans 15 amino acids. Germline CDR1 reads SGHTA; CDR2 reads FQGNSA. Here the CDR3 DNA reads TGTGCCAGCAGCATAACCGGGACAGGGGAGGGGACCCAGTTCTTC. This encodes CASSITGTGEGTQFF. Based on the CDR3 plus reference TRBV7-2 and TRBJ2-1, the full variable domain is GAGVSQSPSNKVTEKGKDVELRCDPISGHTALYWYRQSLGQGLEFLIYFQGNSAPDKSGLPSDRFSAERTGGSVSTLTIQRTQQEDSAVYLCASSITGTGEGTQFFGPGTRLTVL.

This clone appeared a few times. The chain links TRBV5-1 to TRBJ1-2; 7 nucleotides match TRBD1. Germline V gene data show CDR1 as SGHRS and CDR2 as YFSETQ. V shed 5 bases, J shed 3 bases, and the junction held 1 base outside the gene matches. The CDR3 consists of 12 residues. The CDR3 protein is CASSGTDYGYTF. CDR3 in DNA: TGCGCCAGCAGTGGGACAGACTATGGCTACACCTTC. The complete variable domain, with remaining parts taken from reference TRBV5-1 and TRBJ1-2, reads KAGVTQTPRYLIKTRGQQVTLSCSPISGHRSVSWYQQTPGQGLQFLFEYFSETQRNKGNFPGRFSGRQFSNSRSEMNVSTLELGDSALYLCASSGTDYGYTFGSGTRLTVV.

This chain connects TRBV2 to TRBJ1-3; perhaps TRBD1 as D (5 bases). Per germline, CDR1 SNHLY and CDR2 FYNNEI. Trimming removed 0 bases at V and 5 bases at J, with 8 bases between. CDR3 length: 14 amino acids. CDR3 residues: CASSEAKGRNTIYF. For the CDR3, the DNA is TGTGCCAGCAGTGAAGCAAAGGGGAGAAACACCATATATTTT. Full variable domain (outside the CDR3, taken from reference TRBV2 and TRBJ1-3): EPEVTQTPSHQVTQMGQEVILRCVPISNHLYFYWYRQILGQKVEFLVSFYNNEISEKSEIFDDQFSVERPDGSNFTLKIRSTKLEDSAMYFCASSEAKGRNTIYFGEGSWLTVV.

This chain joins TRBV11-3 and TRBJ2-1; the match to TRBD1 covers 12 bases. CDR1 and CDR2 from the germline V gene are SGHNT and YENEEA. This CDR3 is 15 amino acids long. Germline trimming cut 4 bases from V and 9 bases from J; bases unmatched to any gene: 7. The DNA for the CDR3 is TGTGCCAGCAGCTCAACCGGGACAGGGGGCGGTGAGCAGTTCTTC. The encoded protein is CASSSTGTGGGEQFF.

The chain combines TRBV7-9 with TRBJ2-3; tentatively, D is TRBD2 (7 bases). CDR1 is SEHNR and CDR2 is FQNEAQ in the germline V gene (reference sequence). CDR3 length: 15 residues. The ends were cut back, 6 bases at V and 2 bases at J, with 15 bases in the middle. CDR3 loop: CASRPAGGPTDTQYF. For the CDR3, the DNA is TGTGCCAGCAGGCCCGCCGGGGGGCCCACAGATACGCAGTATTTT.

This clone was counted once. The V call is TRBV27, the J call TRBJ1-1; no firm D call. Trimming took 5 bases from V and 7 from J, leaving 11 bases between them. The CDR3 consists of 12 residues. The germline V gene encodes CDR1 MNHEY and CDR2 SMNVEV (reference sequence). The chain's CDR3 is CASSLLGSEAFF. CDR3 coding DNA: TGTGCCAGCAGTCTCCTCGGGAGTGAAGCTTTCTTT.

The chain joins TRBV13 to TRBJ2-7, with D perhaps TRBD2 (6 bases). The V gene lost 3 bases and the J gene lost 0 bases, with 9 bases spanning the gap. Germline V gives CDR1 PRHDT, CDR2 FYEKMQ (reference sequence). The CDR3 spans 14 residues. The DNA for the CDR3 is TGTGCCAGCAGCTTGGGACTTAGCTCCTACGAGCAGTACTTC. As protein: CASSLGLSSYEQYF.

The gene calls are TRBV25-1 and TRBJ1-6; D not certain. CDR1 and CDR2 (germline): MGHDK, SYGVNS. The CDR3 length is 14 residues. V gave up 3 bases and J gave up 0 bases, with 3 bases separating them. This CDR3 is CASSDSSYNSPLHF. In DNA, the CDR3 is TGTGCCAGCAGTGATAGCTCCTATAATTCACCCCTCCACTTT.

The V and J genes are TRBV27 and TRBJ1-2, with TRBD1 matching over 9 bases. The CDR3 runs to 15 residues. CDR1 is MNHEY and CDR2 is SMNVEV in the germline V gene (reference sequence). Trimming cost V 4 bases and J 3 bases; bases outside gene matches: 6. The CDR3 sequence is CASSSQGADDYGYTF. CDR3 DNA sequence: TGTGCCAGCAGTTCACAGGGGGCCGACGACTATGGCTACACCTTC.

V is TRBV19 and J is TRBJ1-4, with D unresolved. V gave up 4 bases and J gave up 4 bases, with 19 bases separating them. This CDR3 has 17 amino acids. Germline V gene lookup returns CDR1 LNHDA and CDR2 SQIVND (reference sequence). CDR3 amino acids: CASSKERGTAYNEKLFF. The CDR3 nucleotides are TGTGCCAGTAGTAAGGAACGGGGAACAGCCTATAATGAAAAACTGTTTTTT.

The CDR3 reads CASYRGTVYGYTF. The CDR3 bases are TGTGCCAGCTATCGGGGGACAGTTTATGGCTACACCTTC. The chain has TRBV28 and TRBJ1-2; 7 bases line up with TRBD1. The germline V gene has CDR1 MDHEN and CDR2 SYDVKM. The V segment lost 8 bases and the J segment 5 bases; nucleotides outside the gene matches: 8. The CDR3 extends over 13 amino acids.

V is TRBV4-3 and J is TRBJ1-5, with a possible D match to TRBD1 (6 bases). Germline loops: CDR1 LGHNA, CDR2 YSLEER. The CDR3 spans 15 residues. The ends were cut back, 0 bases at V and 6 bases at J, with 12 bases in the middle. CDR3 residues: CASSQDGRGSQPQHF. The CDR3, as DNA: TGCGCCAGCAGCCAAGATGGCAGGGGTAGTCAGCCCCAGCATTTT.

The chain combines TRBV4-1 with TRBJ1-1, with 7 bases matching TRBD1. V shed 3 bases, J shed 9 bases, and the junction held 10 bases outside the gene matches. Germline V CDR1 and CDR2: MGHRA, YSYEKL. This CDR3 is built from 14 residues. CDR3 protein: CASSHSKEQGKAFF. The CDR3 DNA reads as TGCGCCAGCAGCCACTCAAAAGAACAGGGGAAAGCTTTCTTT.

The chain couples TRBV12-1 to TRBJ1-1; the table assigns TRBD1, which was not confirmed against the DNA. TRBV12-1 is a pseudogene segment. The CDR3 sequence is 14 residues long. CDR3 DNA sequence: TGTGCCAGCAGCGTTGACAGTGGGAACACTGAAGCTTTCTTT. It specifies CASSVDSGNTEAFF.

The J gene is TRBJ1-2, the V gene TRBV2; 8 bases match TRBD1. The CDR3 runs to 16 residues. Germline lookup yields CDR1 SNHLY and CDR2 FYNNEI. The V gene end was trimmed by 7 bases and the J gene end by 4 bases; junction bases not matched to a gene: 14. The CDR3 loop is CASIPLGDRRIYGYTF. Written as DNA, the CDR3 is TGTGCCAGCATCCCCTTAGGGGACAGGAGGATCTATGGCTACACCTTC.

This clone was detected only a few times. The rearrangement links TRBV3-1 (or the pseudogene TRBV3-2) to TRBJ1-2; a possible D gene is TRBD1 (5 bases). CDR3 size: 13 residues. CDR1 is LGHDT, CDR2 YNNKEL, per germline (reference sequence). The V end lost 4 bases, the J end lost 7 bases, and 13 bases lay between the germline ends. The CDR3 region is CASSPPQGGGYTF. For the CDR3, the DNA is TGTGCCAGCAGCCCTCCGCAGGGAGGTGGCTACACCTTC.

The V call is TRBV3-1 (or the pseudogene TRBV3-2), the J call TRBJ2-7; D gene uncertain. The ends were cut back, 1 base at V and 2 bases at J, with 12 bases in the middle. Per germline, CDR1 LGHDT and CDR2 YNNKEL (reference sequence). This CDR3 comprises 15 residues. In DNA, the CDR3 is TGTGCCAGCAGCCAAGTCTTGGAACTACCCTACGAGCAGTACTTC. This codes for CASSQVLELPYEQYF.